This T cell receptor beta chain emerged from a study of T cells after yellow fever vaccination. This clonotype was picked up many times. Its antigen remains unidentified. Synthesis of TCR cDNA relied on 5'RACE template switching, which attached a universal primer site and UMIs. TCRdb used MiXCR to reprocess the 5' RACE reads, holding one entry per CDR3 protein. The table lists about 340,000 distinct CDR3 sequences, 4% of them singletons. V lost 5 bases, J lost 6 bases, and 11 bases lay in between. The germline gives CDR1 SGHNT, CDR2 YENEEA. This CDR3 contains 13 residues. Study findings and constraints: Abundant bulk-population clonotypes could contaminate the FACS-sorted repertoires. The study found a weaker secondary response that peaked faster, day 5 versus 15. Reappearance after the booster was observed for most primary-vaccination clones (roughly 97% CD4, more than 70% CD8).

This receptor was taken from a man aged 18 to 30 who received the YFV17D yellow fever vaccine. Sequenced material: PBMCs, taken 5 days after the yellow fever booster vaccination. The chain is built from TRBV11-3 and TRBJ2-1; D perhaps matches TRBD1 (6 bases). In nucleotides, the CDR3 is TGTGCCAGCAGCGGGGGCGGTTTCAATGAGCAGTTCTTC. Its protein product is CASSGGGFNEQFF. The whole variable domain, filled in from reference TRBV11-3 and TRBJ2-1, reads EAGVVQSPRYKIIEKKQPVAFWCNPISGHNTLYWYLQNLGQGPELLIRYENEEAVDDSQLPKDRFSAERLKGVDSTLKIQPAELGDSAVYLCASSGGGFNEQFFGPGTRLTVL.